This paragraph covers one TCR beta chain sequence. The table came from immunoSEQ multiplex PCR; TCRdb's copy has only in-frame clones and leaves some out. The sample has 70,000 to 95,000 clones; over 75% are singletons. The V and J ends lost 1 base and 0 bases respectively, with 19 bases between them. From germline, CDR1 is SGHDN and CDR2 FVKESK. This CDR3 is 18 amino acids long. The sample comes from a study of radiotherapy plus CTLA-4 blockade in lung cancer. On the study more broadly: Patients showed objective responses in 15% to 20% of cases and disease control in under 35%.

With ipilimumab providing CTLA-4 blockade, focal radiation was administered to patients who had chemo-refractory metastatic non-small-cell lung cancer. This rearrangement joins TRBV14 to TRBJ2-7; TRBD1 or TRBD2 may be the D gene (6 bases each). The sample consisted of peripheral blood, taken from a patient treated with radiotherapy plus ipilimumab. The TCR originated in a human donor with non-small cell lung cancer that progressed on radiotherapy plus ipilimumab. The CDR3 DNA follows: TGTGCCAGCAGCCAAGCAAAGCCAGGAGGGGGTTCCTCCTACGAGCAGTACTTC. It specifies CASSQAKPGGGSSYEQYF.